The 9 T cell receptor beta chains below were found in one sample sequenced in a study of blood T cells in healthy people across ages. PCR was performed a second time for about 7 to 12 cycles using a sample-barcoded 5' primer and a J-beta primer mix. TCRdb passed the 5' RACE reads through MiXCR, listing each CDR3 protein once. Here the sample spans 920,000 or so distinct CDR3 sequences, under 45% being singletons. Source material: blood. The receptors shown here come from a woman aged 55-70 years in good health.

The chain combines TRBV10-3 with TRBJ1-1, with D hard to call. CDR1 is ENHRY, CDR2 SYGVKD, per germline. The CDR3 sequence is 15 residues long. Trimming left V 10 bases short and J 4 bases short, with 22 bases between. CDR3 region: CATTLGGERSTEAFF. CDR3 bases: TGTGCCACGACCCTGGGCGGGGAACGTTCCACTGAAGCTTTCTTT.

J is TRBJ2-7 and V is TRBV18, with D possibly being TRBD2 (6 bases). Trimming shortened V by 1 base and J by 0 bases, and 13 bases separated the two germline ends. CDR3 length: 16 amino acids. Germline V gives CDR1 KGHSH, CDR2 LQKENI. The DNA for the CDR3 is TGTGCCAGCTCACCACTGAGGGAGGCCAGCTCCTACGAGCAGTACTTC. It is translated as CASSPLREASSYEQYF.

The chain links TRBV27 to TRBJ2-7; D tentatively fits TRBD1 or TRBD2 (6 bases each). V shed 1 base and J shed 3 bases, with 16 bases lying between them. Germline CDR1 is MNHEY and CDR2 is SMNVEV (reference sequence). The CDR3 has 16 residues. This CDR3 is CASSLYSVGGNYEQYF. In DNA, the CDR3 is TGTGCCAGCAGTTTATACAGCGTAGGGGGGAACTACGAGCAGTACTTC.

The V and J genes are TRBV6-2 or TRBV6-3 and TRBJ2-7; D possibly corresponds to TRBD2 (6 bases). Trimming removed 6 bases at V and 4 bases at J, with 16 bases between. CDR1 and CDR2 (germline): MNHEY, SVGEGT. The CDR3 length is 14 residues. The CDR3 sequence: CASSTSGGGYEQYF. The CDR3 DNA sequence: TGTGCCAGCAGCACCTCCGGGGGAGGATACGAGCAGTACTTC.

V and J are TRBV27 and TRBJ2-4, with a weak D call TRBD1 (6 bases). The J call may not be correct, given that the DNA end is closer to TRBJ2-7. Germline-derived CDR1 and CDR2 are MNHEY and SMNVEV (reference sequence). The CDR3 totals 13 residues. CDR3 DNA sequence: TGTGCCAGCAGTTTTTTCCCAGGGGACGAGCAGTACTTC. As protein: CASSFFPGDEQYF.

The V gene is TRBV10-3, the J gene TRBJ2-4; 9 bases map to TRBD2. The DNA end lines up better with TRBJ2-7; the J call may be wrong. There are 12 residues in the CDR3. The germline V gene encodes CDR1 ENHRY and CDR2 SYGVKD. CDR3 sequence: CAIRTSGGEQYF. For the CDR3, the DNA is TGTGCCATCAGGACTAGCGGCGGCGAGCAGTACTTC.

The rearrangement links TRBV20-1 to TRBJ2-1, with a tentative D call TRBD2 (5 bases). Near its end, the DNA agrees better with TRBJ2-7, so the J call may be wrong. The CDR3 length is 11 residues. Germline V lookup: CDR1 DFQATT, CDR2 SNEGSKA (reference sequence). The CDR3 loop is CSARGPGEQYF. In nucleotides, the CDR3 is TGCAGTGCTAGGGGCCCGGGGGAGCAGTACTTC.

The V gene is TRBV6-1, the J gene TRBJ2-7; D not certain. The DNA end is a closer match to TRBJ2-5, so the J assignment may be wrong. The CDR3 spans 14 residues. In germline, CDR1 is MNHNS, CDR2 SASEGT. The CDR3 DNA follows: TGTGCCAGCAGTGAATTAGGCAGCCAAGAGACCCAGTACTTC. Protein: CASSELGSQETQYF.

This clonotype was recorded a few times. The chain has TRBV7-9 and TRBJ2-3; TRBD2 might be the D (6 bases). V gave up 5 bases and J gave up 1 base, with 13 bases separating them. The CDR3 contains 15 residues. Germline V gene sequence: CDR1 SEHNR, CDR2 FQNEAQ (reference sequence). The CDR3: CASSLGTQRTDTQYF. The CDR3 nucleotides read TGTGCCAGCAGCCTCGGGACTCAGCGCACAGATACGCAGTATTTT.